This TCR beta chain came from a study of shared T cell receptors in the human thymus. Only in-frame clones appear in the TCRdb table, and some are missing; sequencing was by immunoSEQ multiplex PCR. Of almost 550,000 clones listed, about 80% were seen once; the top ten hold more than 0.01%. The CDR3 is 14 amino acids. Trimming removed 5 bases from V and 1 base from J, with 8 bases in between. Per germline, CDR1 SNHLY and CDR2 FYNNEI. This sample was also put to use in a study of human thymus T cells. Per that paper: Surgeons resected thymus tissue during corrective heart surgery. V and J genes seemed to be used with bias in thymic and blood repertoires. The related literature has documented a marked overlap of thymic repertoires among unrelated individuals.

The J gene is TRBJ2-2, the V gene TRBV2; TRBD1 is a possible D gene (6 bases). The clonotype was recovered from a boy younger than two with a congenital heart defect. Material: thymocytes. The chain's CDR3 is CASSRQENTGELFF. In nucleotides, the CDR3 is TGTGCCAGCAGTAGACAGGAGAACACCGGGGAGCTGTTTTTT.